The clone carrying this T cell receptor (beta chain) was counted a few times. This record comes from a study of blood T cell repertoires in COVID-19. Across the study: Donors in the United States, Italy and Spain gave samples during acute or convalescent COVID-19. From T cells, B-cell-depleted T cells, or PBMCs came the material, which was cDNA or gDNA.

Original processing notes: Quantification of nucleated cells was approximated via reference gene primer amplification. Clones were read by immunoSEQ multiplex PCR, and TCRdb kept only the in-frame ones, dropping some. That table supplies the V and J calls and clone size; D and trimming were determined from the DNA. The data show some 240,000 clones, with roughly 83% seen just once and over 8% held by the top ten. Germline V gives CDR1 SGHTA, CDR2 FQGNSA. V lost 5 bases and J lost 0; bases outside the gene matches: 4. This CDR3 is built from 15 residues. Material for sequencing was peripheral blood. The source of this sequence is an elderly woman with acute or convalescent COVID-19. The chain is built from TRBV7-2 and TRBJ1-3; 7 bases are a match to TRBD1. The CDR3 DNA reads TGTGCCAGCAGCCGGGGACAGAGCTCTGGAAACACCATATATTTT. This codes for CASSRGQSSGNTIYF. The variable domain in full, with the rest retrieved from reference TRBV7-2 and TRBJ1-3, is GAGVSQSPSNKVTEKGKDVELRCDPISGHTALYWYRQSLGQGLEFLIYFQGNSAPDKSGLPSDRFSAERTGGSVSTLTIQRTQQEDSAVYLCASSRGQSSGNTIYFGEGSWLTVV.